This TCR beta chain was identified during a study of radiation and T cells in renal cell carcinoma. On the study more broadly: Nephrectomy followed 15 Gy stereotactic body radiation by 4 weeks.

The time point: baseline pretreatment blood. The treatment denotes: 15 Gy SBRT to primary tumor, nephrectomy 4 weeks later. Radiation-treated patients gave blood at baseline, week 2 and week 4. The patient's renal cell carcinoma had clear cell pathology. Remarks on this clone: Antigen specificity is unknown. The sample has other DNA sequences that encode this CDR3 too.

Study outcomes and limitations: Top tumor clonotypes rose in blood 2 weeks post-radiation, then contracted.

Germline loops: CDR1 SGHRS, CDR2 YFSETQ. With V trimmed by 0 bases and J by 8 bases, 4 bases remained unmatched. The CDR3 runs 14 residues. Method: immunoSEQ multiplex PCR; TCRdb's copy keeps in-frame clones and lacks some. The repertoire has approximately 45,000 clones, roughly 83% of them found once; the top ten carry 31%. The material sequenced was blood, taken from a patient whose treatment included radiotherapy and nephrectomy. The source of this sequence is an older woman with renal cell carcinoma. The V and J genes are TRBV5-1 and TRBJ2-1, with TRBD1 matching 8 bases. CDR3: CASSLGQGADEQFF. DNA of the CDR3: TGCGCCAGCAGCTTGGGGCAGGGGGCGGATGAGCAGTTCTTC.